This TCR beta chain was identified during a study of identical twins (dated by TCRdb to 2016 to 2018). The study in broad terms: The study deep-sequenced TCR alpha and beta repertoires from monozygotic twins, unrelated adults of various ages and cord blood to test whether fetal clonotypes persist. To rule out contamination, replicate twin experiments were performed at different times with different library preparation protocols.

Study-wide findings and limitations: Out-of-frame TCR alpha sequences shared between twins showed an excess of low generation-probability sequences compared with coincidental sharing between unrelated individuals. Out-of-frame TCR alpha sharing in monozygotic twins was systematically underestimated by recombination models, whereas sharing between unrelated individuals was in agreement with the recombination models. Fewer insertions were carried by abundant cord blood beta clonotypes, a similar but weaker trend appeared in young adult naive repertoires, and no such trend appeared in memory repertoires. Excess twin sharing in beta out-of-frame sequences was weaker because fewer shared sequences lowered the signal-to-noise ratio. Zero-insertion analyses could be partly confounded by invariant T cells such as MAIT and iNKT, though diverse VJ usage argued against such confounding for most clonotypes. Because the same donors could not be followed over many years, the conclusions depended on cross-sectional statistical analysis.

This clonotype was counted only a few times. Its cognate antigen has yet to be identified. Qualities for individual bases were not recorded, and no much larger clone is one base off. Libraries were constructed by 5' RACE. Instrument used: Illumina HiSeq 2000. A universal primer binding site was introduced by template switching, and a unique molecular identifier was present in the final cDNA, enabling accurate counting of TCR cDNA molecules. First-strand cDNA for TCR alpha and beta chains was synthesized from specific primers in the conserved constant-segment region. To control for contamination, every cDNA library carried two barcodes: a SMART-Mk sample barcode plus Illumina barcodes. TruSeq adapter sequences and Illumina sample barcodes were added in two successive PCR steps. TCR alpha and beta cDNA libraries were sequenced on the Illumina HiSeq platform with custom primers. The source study handled its data this way. Raw reads were processed with MiGEC to extract unique molecular identifiers, and MiXCR was used to determine CDR3 positions. For each individual, recombination models were inferred using an EM algorithm with the repgenHMM and IGoR tools. Shared clonotypes were analyzed with the tcR package in R, and sharing was normalized by the product of cloneset sizes. Out-of-frame nonproductive sequences were analyzed to study raw recombination free of thymic and clonal selection effects. TCRdb trimmed public reads at Q25 via fastp, called clones via MiXCR and kept in-frame beta chains. Here each entry gathers all rows of one CDR3 protein and keeps the most common genes and DNA. TCRdb's processing, not the authors', yielded these V and J calls. The sample contains 200,000 to 250,000 distinct CDR3 sequences, 6.5% to 8.5% of them found a single time. The ten largest make up less than 2% of the sample.

At the junction V is shortened by 1 base and J by 10 bases, with 11 bases in between. CDR1 MDHEN and CDR2 SYDVKM were looked up in the germline V gene. Including the terminal cysteine and phenylalanine, the CDR3 comprises 14 residues. CDR3 DNA only is kept here, 42 bases in frame from base 1. Every donor was a healthy Caucasian. The twin cohort consisted of three pairs of female monozygotic twins, all aged roughly 18 to 30 years. Miltenyi CD45RO+ enrichment and human naive T-cell isolation kits were used to isolate memory (CD45RO+) and naive T cells from PBMC. In addition, the sample was reused for a study of yellow fever vaccine responses in identical twins. Drawing on the second study: The authors reported that the T cell response to vaccination in identical twins appeared partly convergent and partly personalized. In the study, vaccine-responding T cell clones were precisely tracked in identical twins.

In this chain, TRBV28 is recombined with TRBJ1-6; the D gene is not confidently resolved. Input material: memory (CD45RO+) T cells sorted from blood. The cell subset or site label of this sample denotes: CD45RO+ enriched T cells. This TCR was sampled from a woman under 30 in good health. DNA sequence: TGTGCCAGCAGTTTATCCCCGGACTACTCACCCCTCCACTTT. It encodes CASSLSPDYSPLHF.